This T cell receptor beta chain is drawn from a study of T cells after yellow fever vaccination. Study-level points and caveats: Post-booster samples contained most primary-vaccination clones (roughly 96% CD4, less than 90% CD8). Although most clonotypes did not, a small share appeared in both CD4 and CD8 compartments.

The authors made TCR cDNA by 5'RACE template switching, adding a universal primer site and UMIs. MiXCR, applied by TCRdb to the 5' RACE reads, yields one record per CDR3 protein. The sample contains about 49,000 distinct CDR3 sequences, roughly 7.3% of which appear only once. V was pared by 8 bases and J by 5 bases, with 19 bases between. CDR3 length: 14 residues. Germline V gene sequence: CDR1 SQVTM, CDR2 ANQGSEA. This clonotype showed up many times. Its antigen remains unknown. V usage is TRBV29-1 and J usage is TRBJ2-1; TRBD1 might be the D (6 bases). Sequences were derived from CD8+ T cells sorted from PBMCs, sampled more than 14 days after the first yellow fever vaccination. The clonotype originates from a young man who received the YFV17D yellow fever vaccine. In DNA form, the CDR3 reads TGCAGCATCCCCCTGGGTGGGGGCCACAATGAGCAGTTCTTC. Translating gives CSIPLGGGHNEQFF.